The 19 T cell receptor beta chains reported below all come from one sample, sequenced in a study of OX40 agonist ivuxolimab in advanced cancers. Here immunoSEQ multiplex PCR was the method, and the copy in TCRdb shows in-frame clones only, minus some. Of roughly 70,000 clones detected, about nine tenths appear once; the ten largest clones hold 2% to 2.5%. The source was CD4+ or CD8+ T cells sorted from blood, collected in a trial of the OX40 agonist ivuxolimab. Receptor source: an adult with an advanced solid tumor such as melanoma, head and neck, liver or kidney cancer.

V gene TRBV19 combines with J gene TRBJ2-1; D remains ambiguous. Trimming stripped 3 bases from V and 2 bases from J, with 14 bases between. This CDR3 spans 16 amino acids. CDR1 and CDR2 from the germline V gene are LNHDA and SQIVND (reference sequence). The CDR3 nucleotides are TGTGCCAGTAGTATCGTGACACCCCGGGCCTACAATGAGCAGTTCTTC. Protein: CASSIVTPRAYNEQFF.

CDR3 DNA: TGCGCCAGCAGCTCCGGACAGGGGGGCTCGGCGGCGGATCTTGGCTACACCTTC. It translates to CASSSGQGGSAADLGYTF. The chain has TRBV5-1 and TRBJ1-2; the match to TRBD1 covers 10 bases. Unmatched junction bases numbered 18, after V lost 3 bases and J lost 7 bases. Germline lookup yields CDR1 SGHRS and CDR2 YFSETQ. The CDR3 consists of 18 residues.

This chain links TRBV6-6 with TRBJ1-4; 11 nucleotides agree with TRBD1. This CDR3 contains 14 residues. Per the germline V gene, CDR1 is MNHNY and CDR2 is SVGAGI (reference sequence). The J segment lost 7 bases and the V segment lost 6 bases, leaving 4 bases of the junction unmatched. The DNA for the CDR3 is TGTGCCAGCAGCGGACAGGGGGCGTTTGAAAAACTGTTTTTT. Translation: CASSGQGAFEKLFF.

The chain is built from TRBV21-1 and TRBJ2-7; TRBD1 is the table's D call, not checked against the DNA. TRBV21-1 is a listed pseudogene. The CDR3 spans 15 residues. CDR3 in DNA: TGTGCCAGCAGCGGTCGGACAGGGCACTCCTACGAGCAGTACTTC. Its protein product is CASSGRTGHSYEQYF.

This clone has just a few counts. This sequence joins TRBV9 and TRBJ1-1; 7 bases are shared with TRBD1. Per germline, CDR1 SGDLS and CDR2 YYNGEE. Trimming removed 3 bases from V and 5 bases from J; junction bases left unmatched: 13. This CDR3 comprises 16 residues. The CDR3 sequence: CASSDQDRPTITEAFF. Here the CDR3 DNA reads TGTGCCAGCAGCGACCAGGACAGGCCGACGATAACTGAAGCTTTCTTT.

Here the CDR3 DNA reads TGTGCCAGCAGTTACTCGATCGCGGCTGGAAACACCATATATTTT. As protein: CASSYSIAAGNTIYF. The rearrangement links TRBV6-6 to TRBJ1-3; no clear D gene. This CDR3 has 15 amino acids. Germline lookup yields CDR1 MNHNY and CDR2 SVGAGI (reference sequence). V gave up 0 bases and J gave up 2 bases, with 8 bases separating them.

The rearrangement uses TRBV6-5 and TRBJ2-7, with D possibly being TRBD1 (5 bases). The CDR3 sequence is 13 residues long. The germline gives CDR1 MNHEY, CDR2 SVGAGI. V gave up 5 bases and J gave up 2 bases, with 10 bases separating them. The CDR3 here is CASSTTGAYEQYF. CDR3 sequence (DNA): TGTGCCAGCAGTACAACAGGAGCCTACGAGCAGTACTTC.

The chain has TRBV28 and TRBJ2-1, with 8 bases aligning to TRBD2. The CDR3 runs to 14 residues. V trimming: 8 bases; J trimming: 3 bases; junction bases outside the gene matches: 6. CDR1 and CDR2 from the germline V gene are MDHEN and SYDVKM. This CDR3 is CASLRSGSYNEQFF. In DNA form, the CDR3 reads TGTGCCAGCCTTCGGAGCGGGAGCTACAATGAGCAGTTCTTC.

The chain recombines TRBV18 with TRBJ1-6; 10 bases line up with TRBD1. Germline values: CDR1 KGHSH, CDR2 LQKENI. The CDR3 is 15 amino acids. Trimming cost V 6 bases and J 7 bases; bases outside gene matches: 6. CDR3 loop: CASSLDRGLNSPLHF. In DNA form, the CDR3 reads TGTGCCAGCTCCCTTGACAGGGGGCTGAATTCACCCCTCCACTTT.

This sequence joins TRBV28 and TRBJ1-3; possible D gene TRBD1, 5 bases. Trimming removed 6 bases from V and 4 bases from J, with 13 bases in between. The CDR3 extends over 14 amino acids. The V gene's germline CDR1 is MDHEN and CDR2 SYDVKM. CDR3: CASRGRGGGNTIYF. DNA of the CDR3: TGTGCCAGCAGGGGGCGGGGTGGGGGAAACACCATATATTTT.

The CDR3 nucleotides are TGTGCCAGCCGACTTTCGGGGGGTCTCTACGAGCAGTACTTC. It specifies CASRLSGGLYEQYF. The V call is TRBV5-8, the J call TRBJ2-7, with 7 bases matching TRBD2. The CDR3 spans 14 residues. Trimming removed 7 bases from V and 3 bases from J; junction bases left unmatched: 10. CDR1 is SGHTS, CDR2 YDEGEE, per germline.

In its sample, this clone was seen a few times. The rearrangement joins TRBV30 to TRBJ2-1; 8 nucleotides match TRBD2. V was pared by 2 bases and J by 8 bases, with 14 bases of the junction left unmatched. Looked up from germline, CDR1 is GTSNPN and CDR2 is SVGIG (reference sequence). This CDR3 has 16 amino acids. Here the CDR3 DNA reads TGTGCCTGGAGTACAATAGCGGGACGGAACCCTTATGAGCAGTTCTTC. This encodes CAWSTIAGRNPYEQFF.

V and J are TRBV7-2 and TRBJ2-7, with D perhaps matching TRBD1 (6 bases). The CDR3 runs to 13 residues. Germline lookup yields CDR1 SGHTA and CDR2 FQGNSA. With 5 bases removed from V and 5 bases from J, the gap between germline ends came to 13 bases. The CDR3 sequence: CASSNLRGHEQYF. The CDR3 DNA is TGTGCCAGCAGCAACCTCAGGGGCCACGAGCAGTACTTC. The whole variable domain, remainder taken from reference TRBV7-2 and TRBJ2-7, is GAGVSQSPSNKVTEKGKDVELRCDPISGHTALYWYRQSLGQGLEFLIYFQGNSAPDKSGLPSDRFSAERTGGSVSTLTIQRTQQEDSAVYLCASSNLRGHEQYFGPGTRLTVT.

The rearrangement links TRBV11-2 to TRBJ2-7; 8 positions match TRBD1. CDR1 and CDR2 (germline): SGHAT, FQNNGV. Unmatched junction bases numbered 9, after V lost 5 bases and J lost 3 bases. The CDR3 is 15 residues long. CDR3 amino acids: CASSPETGAVYEQYF. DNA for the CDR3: TGTGCCAGCAGCCCTGAGACAGGGGCCGTCTACGAGCAGTACTTC. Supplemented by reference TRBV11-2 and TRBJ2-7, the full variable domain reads EAGVAQSPRYKIIEKRQSVAFWCNPISGHATLYWYQQILGQGPKLLIQFQNNGVVDDSQLPKDRFSAERLKGVDSTLKIQPAKLEDSAVYLCASSPETGAVYEQYFGPGTRLTVT.

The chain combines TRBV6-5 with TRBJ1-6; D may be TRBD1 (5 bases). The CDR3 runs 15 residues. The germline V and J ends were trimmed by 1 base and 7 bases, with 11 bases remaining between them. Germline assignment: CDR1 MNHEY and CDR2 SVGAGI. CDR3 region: CASSYLGDGNSPLHF. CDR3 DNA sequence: TGTGCCAGCAGTTACTTAGGGGACGGGAATTCACCCCTCCACTTT.

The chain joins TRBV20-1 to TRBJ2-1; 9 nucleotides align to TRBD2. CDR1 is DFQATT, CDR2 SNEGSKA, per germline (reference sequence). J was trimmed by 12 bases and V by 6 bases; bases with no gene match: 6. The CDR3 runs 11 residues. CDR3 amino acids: CSAGGGAGQFF. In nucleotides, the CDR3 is TGCAGTGCAGGCGGGGGGGCCGGGCAGTTCTTC.

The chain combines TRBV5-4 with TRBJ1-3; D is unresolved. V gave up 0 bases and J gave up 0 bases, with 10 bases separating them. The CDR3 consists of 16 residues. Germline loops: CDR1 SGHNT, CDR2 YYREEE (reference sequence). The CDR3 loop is CASSLASAISGNTIYF. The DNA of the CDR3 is TGTGCCAGCAGCTTGGCCTCAGCGATCTCTGGAAACACCATATATTTT.

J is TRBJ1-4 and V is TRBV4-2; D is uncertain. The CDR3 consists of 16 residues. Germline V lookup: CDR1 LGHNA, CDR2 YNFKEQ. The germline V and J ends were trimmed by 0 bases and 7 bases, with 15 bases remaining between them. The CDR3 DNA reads TGTGCCAGCAGCCAAGATCCCGGGGTTTGGGGTGAAAAACTGTTTTTT. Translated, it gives CASSQDPGVWGEKLFF.

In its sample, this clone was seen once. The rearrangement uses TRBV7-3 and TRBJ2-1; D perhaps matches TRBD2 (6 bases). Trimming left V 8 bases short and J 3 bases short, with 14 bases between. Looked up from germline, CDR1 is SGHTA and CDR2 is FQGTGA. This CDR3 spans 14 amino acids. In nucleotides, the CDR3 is TGTGCCAGCCGCCCCGGGAGTGGCTACAATGAGCAGTTCTTC. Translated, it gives CASRPGSGYNEQFF.